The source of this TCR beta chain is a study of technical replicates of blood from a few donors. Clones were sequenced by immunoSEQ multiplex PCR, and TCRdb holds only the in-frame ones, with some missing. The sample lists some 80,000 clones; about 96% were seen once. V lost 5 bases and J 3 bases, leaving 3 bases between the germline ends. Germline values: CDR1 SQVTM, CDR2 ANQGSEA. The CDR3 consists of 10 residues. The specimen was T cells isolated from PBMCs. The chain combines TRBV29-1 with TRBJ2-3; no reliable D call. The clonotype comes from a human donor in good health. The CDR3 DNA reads TGCAGCGTTCAGACAGATACGCAGTATTTT. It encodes CSVQTDTQYF.